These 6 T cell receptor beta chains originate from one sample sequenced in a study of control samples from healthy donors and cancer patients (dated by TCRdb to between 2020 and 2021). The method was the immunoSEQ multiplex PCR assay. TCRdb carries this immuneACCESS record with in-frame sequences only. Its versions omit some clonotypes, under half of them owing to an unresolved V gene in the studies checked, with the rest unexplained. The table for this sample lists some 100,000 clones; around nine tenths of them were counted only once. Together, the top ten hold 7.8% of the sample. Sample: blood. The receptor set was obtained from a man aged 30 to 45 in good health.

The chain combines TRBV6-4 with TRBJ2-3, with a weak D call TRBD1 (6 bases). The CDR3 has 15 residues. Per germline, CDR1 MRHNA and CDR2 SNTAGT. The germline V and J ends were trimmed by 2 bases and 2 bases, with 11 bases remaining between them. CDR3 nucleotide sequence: TGTGCCAGCAGTGACGGGCAGGGGAACACAGATACGCAGTATTTT. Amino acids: CASSDGQGNTDTQYF.

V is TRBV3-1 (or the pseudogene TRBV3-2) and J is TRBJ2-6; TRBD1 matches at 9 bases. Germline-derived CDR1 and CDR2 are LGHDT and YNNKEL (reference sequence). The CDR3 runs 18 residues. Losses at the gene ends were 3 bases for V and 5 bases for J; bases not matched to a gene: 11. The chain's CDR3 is CASSHVGTGPLWANVLTF. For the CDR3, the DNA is TGTGCCAGCAGCCACGTGGGGACAGGGCCTCTCTGGGCCAACGTCCTGACTTTC.

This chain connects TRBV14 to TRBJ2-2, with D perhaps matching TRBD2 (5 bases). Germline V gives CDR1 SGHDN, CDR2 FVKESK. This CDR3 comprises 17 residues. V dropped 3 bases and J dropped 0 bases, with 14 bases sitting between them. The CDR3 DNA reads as TGTGCCAGCAGCCATACCGGCAGAGCGGCGAACACCGGGGAGCTGTTTTTT. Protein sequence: CASSHTGRAANTGELFF.

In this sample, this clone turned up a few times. CDR3 sequence: CASSPPGTSGGNRQYF. For the CDR3, the DNA is TGTGCCAGCTCACCCCCCGGGACTAGCGGGGGGAATAGGCAGTATTTT. V is TRBV18 and J is TRBJ2-3; TRBD2 matches 15 bases. This CDR3 is built from 16 residues. V dropped 3 bases and J dropped 11; count of bases not matched to a gene: 9. The germline V gene has CDR1 KGHSH and CDR2 LQKENI.

The CDR3: CASSRDRRNGYTF. Here the CDR3 DNA reads TGTGCCAGCAGCCGAGACAGGAGGAATGGCTACACCTTC. The gene calls are TRBV7-2 and TRBJ1-2; tentatively, D is TRBD1 (6 bases). The V gene's germline CDR1 is SGHTA and CDR2 FQGNSA. Between the trimmed V and J ends, which lost 5 bases and 6 bases, there was a span of 13 bases. The length of the CDR3 is 13 residues.

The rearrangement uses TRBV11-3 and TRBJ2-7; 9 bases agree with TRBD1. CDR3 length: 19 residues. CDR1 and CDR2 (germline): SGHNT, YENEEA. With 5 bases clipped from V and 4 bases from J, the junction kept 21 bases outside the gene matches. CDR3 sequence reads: CASSLGTGSSTTPRYEQYV. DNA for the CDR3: TGTGCCAGCAGCCTCGGGACAGGGAGTTCCACAACGCCTCGTTACGAGCAGTACGTC.